Presented here are 12 T cell receptor beta chains from one specimen sequenced in a study of prognosis after radiotherapy for stage I lung cancer. The TCR beta CDR3 region was amplified from genomic DNA, with two rounds of multiplex PCR being used for the amplification. The use of primers specific to each TRBV and TRBJ gene characterized first-round PCR. TCRdb analysed the multiplex PCR reads with MiXCR anew, one entry per CDR3 protein. The table has 26,000 or so distinct CDR3 sequences, 25% to 35% seen once. The material sequenced was PBMCs, taken before or after stereotactic body radiation therapy (not recorded which). Receptors were obtained from a donor aged 50 or older with non-small cell lung cancer.

This clonotype occurred many times. V usage is TRBV7-9 and J usage is TRBJ1-2; a weak D match, TRBD1 (5 bases). This CDR3 has 15 residues. Germline lookup yields CDR1 SEHNR and CDR2 FQNEAQ (reference sequence). The V gene lost 4 bases and the J gene lost 0 bases, with 12 bases spanning the gap. CDR3 nucleotide sequence: TGTGCCAGCAGCTCATCAGGGACTTCTAACTATGGCTACACCTTC. This gives the protein CASSSSGTSNYGYTF.

This clonotype was seen once. This chain connects TRBV6-5 to TRBJ2-1; D may be TRBD1 (6 bases). The CDR3 length is 16 residues. V was trimmed by 4 bases and J by 4 bases, leaving 17 bases between them. Germline V lookup: CDR1 MNHEY, CDR2 SVGAGI. The CDR3: CASSLWGPPFYNEQFF. Written as DNA, the CDR3 is TGTGCCAGCAGTTTATGGGGGCCCCCTTTTTACAATGAGCAGTTCTTC.

A few counts support this clonotype. The chain recombines TRBV30 with TRBJ2-3; either TRBD1 or TRBD2 may supply D (5 bases each). This CDR3 comprises 13 residues. Germline CDR1 GTSNPN, CDR2 SVGIG (reference sequence). The ends were cut back, 3 bases at V and 3 bases at J, with 10 bases in the middle. CDR3 in amino acids: CAWRAWGTDTQYF. The DNA of the CDR3 is TGTGCCTGGAGAGCGTGGGGGACAGATACGCAGTATTTT.

This clonotype has ten or more counts. This chain uses TRBV19 with TRBJ2-7, with 14 bases that match TRBD2. V shed 4 bases and J 6 bases; nucleotides not matched to a gene: 8. Germline V gene data show CDR1 as LNHDA and CDR2 as SQIVND (reference sequence). CDR3 length: 16 residues. CDR3 sequence: CASSTGLAGAQGEQYF. Here the CDR3 DNA reads TGTGCCAGTAGTACGGGACTAGCGGGAGCCCAGGGCGAGCAGTACTTC.

This clonotype was recorded many times. This sequence joins TRBV10-3 and TRBJ1-1; weak D call: TRBD1 (5 bases). Trimming removed 7 bases from V and 1 base from J, with 10 bases in between. The CDR3 has 13 amino acids. Germline V lookup: CDR1 ENHRY, CDR2 SYGVKD. DNA for the CDR3: TGTGCCATCACCCTGACAGAGAACACTGAAGCTTTCTTT. It codes for CAITLTENTEAFF.

This clonotype was observed many times. The chain joins TRBV6-1 to TRBJ2-7; no clear D. The germline CDR1 and CDR2 sequences are MNHNS and SASEGT. The ends were cut back, 8 bases at V and 3 bases at J, with 14 bases in the middle. The CDR3 is 13 residues long. DNA for the CDR3: TGTGCCAGCGTCCTCCAAGATTACTACGAGCAGTACTTC. Protein product: CASVLQDYYEQYF.

A word on this clonotype: A junction boundary mismatches the germline segment, possibly from a read error. The chain employs TRBV5-1 and TRBJ2-1; 9 nucleotides match TRBD2. The CDR3 spans 17 residues. Germline assignment: CDR1 SGHRS and CDR2 YFSETQ. In DNA form, the CDR3 reads TGCGCCAGCATCTTGGGGCTAGCGGGGCAGCGGTTCTATGAGCAGTTCTTC. Translating it yields CASILGLAGQRFYEQFF.

This clonotype is medium-sized in the sample. The chain carries TRBV19 and TRBJ1-5; the D is unclear. Trimming took off 5 bases at V and 7 bases at J, with 18 bases between the two ends. CDR1 and CDR2 from the germline V gene are LNHDA and SQIVND (reference sequence). CDR3 length: 15 residues. This CDR3 reads CASSPRRDPKQPQHF. The CDR3 DNA reads TGTGCCAGTAGTCCTCGCCGAGACCCCAAGCAGCCCCAGCATTTT. The full variable domain, with the rest looked up from reference TRBV19 and TRBJ1-5, is DGGITQSPKYLFRKEGQNVTLSCEQNLNHDAMYWYRQDPGQGLRLIYYSQIVNDFQKGDIAEGYSVSREKKESFPLTVTSAQKNPTAFYLCASSPRRDPKQPQHFGDGTRLSIL.

Comments on this clonotype: Just one base apart from a much larger clone, this may be a read error. The V call is TRBV6-2 or TRBV6-3, the J call TRBJ2-4, with D possibly being TRBD2 (6 bases). Per germline, CDR1 MNHEY and CDR2 SVGEGT. The CDR3 loop spans 18 amino acids. V shed 1 base and J shed 1 base, with 17 bases lying between them. CDR3 in DNA: TGTGCCAGCAGTTACTGTAATAGCGGTCGGGGGGCCAAAAACATTCAGTACTTC. Its translation: CASSYCNSGRGAKNIQYF.

This clonotype was picked up many times. The chain combines TRBV6-5 with TRBJ2-7; D may be TRBD1 (6 bases). Trimming pared 2 bases from V and 3 bases from J, leaving 14 bases between. The CDR3 consists of 15 residues. The germline V gene encodes CDR1 MNHEY and CDR2 SVGAGI. This chain's CDR3 is CASSYGQWGLYEQYF. The CDR3 DNA reads as TGTGCCAGCAGTTACGGACAGTGGGGGCTCTACGAGCAGTACTTC.

At least ten counts were recorded for this clonotype. The chain couples TRBV6-1 to TRBJ1-5; D might be TRBD1 (5 bases). The CDR3 runs to 14 residues. Germline V gene lookup returns CDR1 MNHNS and CDR2 SASEGT. Trimming pared 6 bases from V and 7 bases from J, leaving 16 bases between. The CDR3 is CASRGGGRGQPQHF. DNA of the CDR3: TGTGCCAGCAGGGGGGGAGGGCGGGGGCAGCCCCAGCATTTT.

This clonotype was observed many times. This chain uses TRBV28 with TRBJ1-3; D gene uncertain. The germline V gene has CDR1 MDHEN and CDR2 SYDVKM. This CDR3 spans 11 amino acids. Trimming shortened V by 6 bases and J by 11 bases, and 11 bases separated the two germline ends. The CDR3 is CASSRGEAIYF. In DNA form, the CDR3 reads TGTGCCAGCAGCCGGGGAGAGGCCATATATTTT.